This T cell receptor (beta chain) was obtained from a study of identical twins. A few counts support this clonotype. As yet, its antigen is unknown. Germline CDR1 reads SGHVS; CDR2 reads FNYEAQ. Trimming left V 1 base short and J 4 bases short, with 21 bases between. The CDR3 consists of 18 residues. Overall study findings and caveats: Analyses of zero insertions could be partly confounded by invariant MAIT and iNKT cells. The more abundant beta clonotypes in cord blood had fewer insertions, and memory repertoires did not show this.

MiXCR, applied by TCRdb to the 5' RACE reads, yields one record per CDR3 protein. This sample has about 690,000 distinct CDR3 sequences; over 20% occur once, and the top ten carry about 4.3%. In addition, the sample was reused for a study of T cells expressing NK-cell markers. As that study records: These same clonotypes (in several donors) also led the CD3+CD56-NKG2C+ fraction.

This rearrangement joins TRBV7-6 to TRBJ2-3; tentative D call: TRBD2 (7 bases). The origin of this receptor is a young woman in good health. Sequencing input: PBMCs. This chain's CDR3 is CASSLVGEGRGRSDTQYF. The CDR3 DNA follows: TGTGCCAGCAGCTTAGTAGGGGAGGGCAGGGGTCGTTCAGATACGCAGTATTTT.